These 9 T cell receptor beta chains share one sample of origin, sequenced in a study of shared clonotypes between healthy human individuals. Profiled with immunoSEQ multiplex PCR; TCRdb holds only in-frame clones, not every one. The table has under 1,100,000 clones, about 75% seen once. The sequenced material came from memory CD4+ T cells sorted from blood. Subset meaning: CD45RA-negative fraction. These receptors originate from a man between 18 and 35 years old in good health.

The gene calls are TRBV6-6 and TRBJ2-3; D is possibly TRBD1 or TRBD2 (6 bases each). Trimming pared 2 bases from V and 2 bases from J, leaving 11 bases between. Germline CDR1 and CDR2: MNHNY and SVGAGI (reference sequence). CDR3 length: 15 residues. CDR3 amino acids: CASSYGGLATDTQYF. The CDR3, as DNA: TGTGCCAGCAGTTACGGGGGGCTAGCCACAGATACGCAGTATTTT.

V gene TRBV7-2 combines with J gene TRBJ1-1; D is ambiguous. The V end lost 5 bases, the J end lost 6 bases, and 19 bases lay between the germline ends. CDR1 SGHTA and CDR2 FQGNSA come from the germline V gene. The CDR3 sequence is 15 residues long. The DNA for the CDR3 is TGTGCCAGCAGCCGTATAGGCGGCAGCGTGCCTGAAGCTTTCTTT. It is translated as CASSRIGGSVPEAFF.

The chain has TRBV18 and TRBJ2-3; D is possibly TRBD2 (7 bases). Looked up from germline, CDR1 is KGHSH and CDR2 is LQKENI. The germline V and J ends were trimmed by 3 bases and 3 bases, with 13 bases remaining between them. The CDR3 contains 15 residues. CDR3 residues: CASSPGGATTDTQYF. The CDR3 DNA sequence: TGTGCCAGCTCACCTGGGGGGGCCACGACAGATACGCAGTATTTT.

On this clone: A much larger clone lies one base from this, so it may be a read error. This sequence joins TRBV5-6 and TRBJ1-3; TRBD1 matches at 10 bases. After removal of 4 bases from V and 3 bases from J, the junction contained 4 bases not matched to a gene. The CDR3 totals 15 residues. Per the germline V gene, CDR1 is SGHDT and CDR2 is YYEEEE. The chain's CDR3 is CASSADRGLGNTIYF. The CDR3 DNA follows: TGTGCCAGCAGCGCCGACAGGGGGCTTGGAAACACCATATATTTT.

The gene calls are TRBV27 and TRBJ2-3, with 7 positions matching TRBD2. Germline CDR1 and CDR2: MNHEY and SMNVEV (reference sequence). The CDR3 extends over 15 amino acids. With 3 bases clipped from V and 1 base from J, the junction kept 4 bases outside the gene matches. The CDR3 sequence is CASSFSGRGTDTQYF. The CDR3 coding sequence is TGTGCCAGCAGTTTCAGTGGGAGGGGCACAGATACGCAGTATTTT.

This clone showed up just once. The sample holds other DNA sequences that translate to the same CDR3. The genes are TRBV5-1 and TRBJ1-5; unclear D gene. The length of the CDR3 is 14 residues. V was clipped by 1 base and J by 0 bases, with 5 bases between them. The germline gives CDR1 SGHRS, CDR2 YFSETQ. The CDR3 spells CASSLSGSNQPQHF. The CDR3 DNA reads TGCGCCAGCAGCTTGTCTGGTAGCAATCAGCCCCAGCATTTT.

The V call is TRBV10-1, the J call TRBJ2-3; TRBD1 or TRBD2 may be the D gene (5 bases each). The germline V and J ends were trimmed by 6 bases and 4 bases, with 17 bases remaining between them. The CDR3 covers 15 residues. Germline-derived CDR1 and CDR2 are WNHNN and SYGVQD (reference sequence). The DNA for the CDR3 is TGCGCCAGCAGCACCGGGACCCAGTACCCAGATACGCAGTATTTT. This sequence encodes CASSTGTQYPDTQYF.

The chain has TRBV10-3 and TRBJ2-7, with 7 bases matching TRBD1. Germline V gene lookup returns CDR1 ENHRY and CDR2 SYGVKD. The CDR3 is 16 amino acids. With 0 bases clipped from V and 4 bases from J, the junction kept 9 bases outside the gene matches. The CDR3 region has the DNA TGTGCCATCAGTGAGTCGAGGCAGGGGGAAAGATACGAGCAGTACTTC. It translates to CAISESRQGERYEQYF.

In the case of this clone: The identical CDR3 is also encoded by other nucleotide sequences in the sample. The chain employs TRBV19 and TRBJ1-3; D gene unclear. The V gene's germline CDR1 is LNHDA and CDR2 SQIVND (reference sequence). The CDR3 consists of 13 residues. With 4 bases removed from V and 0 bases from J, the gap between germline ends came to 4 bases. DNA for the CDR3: TGTGCCAGTAGTAGCTTCTCTGGAAACACCATATATTTT. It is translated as CASSSFSGNTIYF.